These T cell receptor beta chains were read from a single sample in a study of cytomegalovirus exposure and HLA in healthy donors. The assay was immunoSEQ multiplex PCR, and TCRdb's table has in-frame clones only and misses some. Among fewer than 350,000 clones listed, around 90% were seen once. Sequencing input: PBMCs. The origin of the receptors is a woman aged 18-35 years in good health and CMV-seronegative. CDR3s include the opening cysteine and the closing phenylalanine or tryptophan. A D gene is named only where the DNA matches it firmly. Size is stated for part of the rows, as once, few or many counts, or as a class when the clone is expanded.

CDR3nt: TGTGCCAGCAGTTACTGGACAGGGGATCGCGCTGAAGCTTTCTTT
CDR3aa: CASSYWTGDRAEAFF
d_gene: TRBD1
v_gene: TRBV6-5
abundance: NA
j_gene: TRBJ1-1

CDR3nt: TGTGCCAGCAGCAGCCGGGACAGGCCACCCTACGAGCAGTACTTC
CDR3aa: CASSSRDRPPYEQYF
d_gene: TRBD1
v_gene: TRBV5-6
abundance: NA
j_gene: TRBJ2-7

CDR3nt: TGTGCCAGCAGTCTCCCGGGACTATCATCCTACAATGAGCAGTTCTTC
CDR3aa: CASSLPGLSSYNEQFF
d_gene: TRBD2
v_gene: TRBV28
abundance: NA
j_gene: TRBJ2-1

CDR3nt: TGTGCCAGCATTATTAGACAGACTGGGGCCAACGTCCTGACTTTC
CDR3aa: CASIIRQTGANVLTF
d_gene: NA
v_gene: TRBV6-1
abundance: once
j_gene: TRBJ2-6

CDR3nt: TGTGCCAGCAGCTTAGCGGGCGGGGGACGAGAGCAGTTCTTC
CDR3aa: CASSLAGGGREQFF
d_gene: TRBD2
v_gene: TRBV11-1
abundance: NA
j_gene: TRBJ2-1

CDR3nt: TGTGCCAGCAGCCGTTCGGGGGGTTCGAACCGATATGGCTACACCTTC
CDR3aa: CASSRSGGSNRYGYTF
d_gene: NA
v_gene: TRBV6-6
abundance: NA
j_gene: TRBJ1-2

CDR3nt: TGTGCCAGCAGCGCTGAGATCGGAAGGACAGGGGAAGGGAACATTCAGTACTTC
CDR3aa: CASSAEIGRTGEGNIQYF
d_gene: TRBD1
v_gene: TRBV9
abundance: NA
j_gene: TRBJ2-4

CDR3nt: TGTGCCAGCTCACCAGCGACTAGCGGGGGGCGGGAGCAGTTCTTC
CDR3aa: CASSPATSGGREQFF
d_gene: TRBD2
v_gene: TRBV18
abundance: NA
j_gene: TRBJ2-1

CDR3nt: TGTGCCAGCGTCCCGGGACAGGGAAACTATGGCTACACCTTC
CDR3aa: CASVPGQGNYGYTF
d_gene: TRBD1
v_gene: TRBV10-3
abundance: NA
j_gene: TRBJ1-2

CDR3nt: TGTGCCAGCAGTTATAGCAGGGCCCACGAGCAGTACTTC
CDR3aa: CASSYSRAHEQYF
d_gene: NA
v_gene: TRBV6-5
abundance: NA
j_gene: TRBJ2-7

CDR3nt: TGTGCCAGCAGCTTTAGCGGAAGAAGCACAGATACGCAGTATTTT
CDR3aa: CASSFSGRSTDTQYF
d_gene: NA
v_gene: TRBV11-2
abundance: NA
j_gene: TRBJ2-3

CDR3nt: TGTGCCAGCAGCTTAGCAGCGGCAGGTCTGGGTGAGCAGTTCTTC
CDR3aa: CASSLAAAGLGEQFF
d_gene: NA
v_gene: TRBV7-9
abundance: NA
j_gene: TRBJ2-1

CDR3nt: TGTGCCAGCAGCGCACCGGGGGGGGCCAAAAACATTCAGTACTTC
CDR3aa: CASSAPGGAKNIQYF
d_gene: TRBD2
v_gene: TRBV9
abundance: NA
j_gene: TRBJ2-4

CDR3nt: TGTGCCAGCAGTGAAGCGCGTCTGCACACTGAAGCTTTCTTT
CDR3aa: CASSEARLHTEAFF
d_gene: NA
v_gene: TRBV2
abundance: NA
j_gene: TRBJ1-1

CDR3nt: TGCAGCATTGGACTGGACTACGAGCAGTACTTC
CDR3aa: CSIGLDYEQYF
d_gene: NA
v_gene: TRBV29-1
abundance: NA
j_gene: TRBJ2-7

CDR3nt: TGTGCCAGCAGCCCCATGGGTAGCCATCAGCCCCAGCATTTT
CDR3aa: CASSPMGSHQPQHF
d_gene: NA
v_gene: TRBV7-9
abundance: NA
j_gene: TRBJ1-5

CDR3nt: TGCGCCAGCAGCCCCGGTGGGAGGGAGTGGCAAGAGACCCAGTACTTC
CDR3aa: CASSPGGREWQETQYF
d_gene: TRBD2
v_gene: TRBV5-1
abundance: NA
j_gene: TRBJ2-5

CDR3nt: TGTGCCAGCAGGCCCGGTCAGGCGACTAATGAAAAACTGTTTTTT
CDR3aa: CASRPGQATNEKLFF
d_gene: NA
v_gene: TRBV6-5
abundance: once
j_gene: TRBJ1-4

CDR3nt: TGCGCCACCGTACCCGGGACAGGTCGCTTCGATGACGAGGAGCAGTACTTC
CDR3aa: CATVPGTGRFDDEEQYF
d_gene: TRBD1
v_gene: TRBV10-1
abundance: NA
j_gene: TRBJ2-7

CDR3nt: TGTGCCAGCAGTGAATTTGGTAGGAGCGGGGGTTACAATGAGCAGTTCTTC
CDR3aa: CASSEFGRSGGYNEQFF
d_gene: TRBD2
v_gene: TRBV2
abundance: few
j_gene: TRBJ2-1

CDR3nt: TGTGCCAGCAGTAACTACTACGAGCAGTACTTC
CDR3aa: CASSNYYEQYF
d_gene: NA
v_gene: TRBV6-1
abundance: NA
j_gene: TRBJ2-7

CDR3nt: TGTGCCAGCAGCTCTAGACCCCTTCCCGGGGCCAACGTCCTGACTTTC
CDR3aa: CASSSRPLPGANVLTF
d_gene: NA
v_gene: TRBV7-2
abundance: NA
j_gene: TRBJ2-6

CDR3nt: TGTGCCAGCAGGCAGCGGCCCACAGATACGCAGTATTTT
CDR3aa: CASRQRPTDTQYF
d_gene: NA
v_gene: TRBV6-5
abundance: NA
j_gene: TRBJ2-3

CDR3nt: TGTGCCAGCAGCGCCTCGGGACTGGAGAATTCACCCCTCCACTTT
CDR3aa: CASSASGLENSPLHF
d_gene: NA
v_gene: TRBV5-8
abundance: NA
j_gene: TRBJ1-6

CDR3nt: TGTGCCAGCAGTCTCCGACAGGGGGAGAATCAGCCCCAGCATTTC
CDR3aa: CASSLRQGENQPQHF
d_gene: TRBD1
v_gene: TRBV2
abundance: NA
j_gene: TRBJ1-5

CDR3nt: TGTGCCAGCAGCCCCGGGACTAGCGGGGGTTACAATGAGCAGTTCTTC
CDR3aa: CASSPGTSGGYNEQFF
d_gene: TRBD2
v_gene: TRBV13
abundance: NA
j_gene: TRBJ2-1

CDR3nt: TGTGCCAGCAGTCACTTACGGGACAGGGACACAGATACGCAGTATTTT
CDR3aa: CASSHLRDRDTDTQYF
d_gene: TRBD1
v_gene: TRBV27
abundance: NA
j_gene: TRBJ2-3

CDR3nt: TGTGCCAGCAGTGCCCGCGGGTCCGGGCCCTATAATTCACCCCTCCACTTT
CDR3aa: CASSARGSGPYNSPLHF
d_gene: NA
v_gene: TRBV2
abundance: NA
j_gene: TRBJ1-6

CDR3nt: TGTGCCAGTCACCGCAACATGAACACTGAAGCTTTCTTT
CDR3aa: CASHRNMNTEAFF
d_gene: NA
v_gene: TRBV19
abundance: few
j_gene: TRBJ1-1

CDR3nt: TGTGCCAGTAGTATAACTGCAAATGAAAAACTGTTTTTT
CDR3aa: CASSITANEKLFF
d_gene: NA
v_gene: TRBV19
abundance: NA
j_gene: TRBJ1-4

CDR3nt: TGTGCCAGCAGCTCCAGCGGCCGCTATGAGCAGTTCTTC
CDR3aa: CASSSSGRYEQFF
d_gene: NA
v_gene: TRBV7-6
abundance: NA
j_gene: TRBJ2-1

CDR3nt: TGTGCCAGCAGTGAGAGACAGGGGGTCTCCTACGAGCAGTACTTC
CDR3aa: CASSERQGVSYEQYF
d_gene: TRBD1
v_gene: TRBV27
abundance: NA
j_gene: TRBJ2-7

CDR3nt: TGCGCCAGCAGCCCGGGACAGGGGACCTATGGCTACACCTTC
CDR3aa: CASSPGQGTYGYTF
d_gene: TRBD1
v_gene: TRBV5-1
abundance: NA
j_gene: TRBJ1-2

CDR3nt: TGTGCCAGCTCACCACAGGGGGCGATCTATGGCTACACCTTC
CDR3aa: CASSPQGAIYGYTF
d_gene: TRBD1
v_gene: TRBV18
abundance: once
j_gene: TRBJ1-2

CDR3nt: TGTGCCAGCAGCTTGGCCGAGCGGGACGATAAGAACACTGAAGCTTTCTTT
CDR3aa: CASSLAERDDKNTEAFF
d_gene: NA
v_gene: TRBV5-4
abundance: NA
j_gene: TRBJ1-1

CDR3nt: TGTGCCAGCAGCTTGAGGGGGTTGAACACTGAAGCTTTCTTT
CDR3aa: CASSLRGLNTEAFF
d_gene: NA
v_gene: TRBV5-6
abundance: NA
j_gene: TRBJ1-1